The rows below give T cell receptor beta chains drawn from one sample of a study of blood T cell repertoires in COVID-19. Produced via immunoSEQ multiplex PCR; TCRdb's table is partial and in-frame only. Of about 94,000 clones listed, roughly 80% were seen once; the top ten hold 15% to 20%. The sample consisted of peripheral blood. The receptors were sampled from a human donor in a cohort sampled during active COVID-19. Both conserved end residues are trimmed from each CDR3. The order of the fields is V gene, J gene, CDR3 protein.

>TRBV30|TRBJ1-6
ACLQGVNSPLH
>TRBV5-1|TRBJ2-3
ASGRRATDTQY
>TRBV28|TRBJ2-5
ASSPLAGAETQY
>TRBV6-4|TRBJ2-3
ASSASPGIDTQY
>TRBV18|TRBJ2-7
ASSRMDSVREQY
>TRBV12-3/TRBV12-4|TRBJ1-1
ATRTSTEAF
>TRBV5-5|TRBJ1-6
ASSLEATGNSPLH
>TRBV19|TRBJ1-5
ASSVGTVSNQPQH
>TRBV12-3/TRBV12-4|TRBJ1-2
ASSLRFRGYT
>TRBV11-2|TRBJ1-4
ASSRPRTVGMRKLF
>TRBV30|TRBJ1-6
AWSPPGADSPLH
>TRBV19|TRBJ2-7
ASSRTSGSSYEQY
>TRBV30|TRBJ1-5
AWSSQPQH
>TRBV5-1|TRBJ1-3
ASSLNSPGNTIY
>TRBV24-1|TRBJ2-7
ATAQGENEQY
>TRBV25-1|TRBJ1-5
ASSQTGGQQPQH
>TRBV5-1|TRBJ1-2
ASSSADWGQGGGYT
>TRBV5-1|TRBJ2-5
ASSPATGVETQY
>TRBV7-8|TRBJ1-4
ASLRTGSFNEKLF
>TRBV3-1/TRBV3-2|TRBJ1-2
ASSRPGGVIDGYT
>TRBV4-1|TRBJ1-1
ASSQIWGTPAGTEAF
>TRBV9|TRBJ2-1
ASSRSGSSYNEQF
>TRBV4-1|TRBJ1-5
ASSQADRGHNQPQH
>TRBV11-3|TRBJ2-7
ASSLGGRSYEQY
>TRBV5-4|TRBJ1-2
ASSLGTLYYGYT
>TRBV18|TRBJ2-7
ASSPGTGTHEQY